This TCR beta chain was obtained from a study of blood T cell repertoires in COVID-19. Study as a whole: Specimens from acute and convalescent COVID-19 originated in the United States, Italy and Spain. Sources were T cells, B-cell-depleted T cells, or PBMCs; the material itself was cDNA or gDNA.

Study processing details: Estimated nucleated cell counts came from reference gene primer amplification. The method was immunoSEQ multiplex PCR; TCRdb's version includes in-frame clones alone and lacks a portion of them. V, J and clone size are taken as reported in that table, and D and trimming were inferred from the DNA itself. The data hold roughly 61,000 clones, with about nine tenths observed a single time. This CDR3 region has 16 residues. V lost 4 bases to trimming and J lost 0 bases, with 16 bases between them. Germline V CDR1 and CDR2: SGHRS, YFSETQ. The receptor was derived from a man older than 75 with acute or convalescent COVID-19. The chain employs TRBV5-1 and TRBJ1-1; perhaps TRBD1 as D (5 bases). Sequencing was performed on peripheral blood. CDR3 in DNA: TGCGCCAGCAGCCGGACAACCGGAAGTTTGAACACTGAAGCTTTCTTT. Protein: CASSRTTGSLNTEAFF.